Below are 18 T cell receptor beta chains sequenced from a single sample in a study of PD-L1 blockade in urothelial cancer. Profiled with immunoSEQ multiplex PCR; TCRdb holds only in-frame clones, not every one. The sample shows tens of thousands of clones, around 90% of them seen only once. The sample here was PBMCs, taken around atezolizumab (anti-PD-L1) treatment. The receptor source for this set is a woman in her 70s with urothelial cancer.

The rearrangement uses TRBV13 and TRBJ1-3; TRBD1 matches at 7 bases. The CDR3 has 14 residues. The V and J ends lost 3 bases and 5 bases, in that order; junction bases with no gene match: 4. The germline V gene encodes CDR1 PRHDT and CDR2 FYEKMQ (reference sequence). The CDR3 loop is CASSFGTDRNTIYF. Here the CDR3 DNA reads TGTGCCAGCAGCTTTGGGACAGACAGAAACACCATATATTTT.

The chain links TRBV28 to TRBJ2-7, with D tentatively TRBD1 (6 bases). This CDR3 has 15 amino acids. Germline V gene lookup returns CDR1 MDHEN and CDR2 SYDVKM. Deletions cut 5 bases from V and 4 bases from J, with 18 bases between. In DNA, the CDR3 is TGTGCCAGCAGTGGTCCGGAACAGGGAAGGTACGAGCAGTACTTC. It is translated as CASSGPEQGRYEQYF.

The CDR3 nucleotides read TGTGCCAGCAGCTTAGGGTGGGTCGGGACAGCGGTTGGCGATGAGCAGTTCTTC. Amino acid sequence: CASSLGWVGTAVGDEQFF. The chain is built from TRBV7-9 and TRBJ2-1; the match to TRBD1 covers 7 bases. Germline V gene sequence: CDR1 SEHNR, CDR2 FQNEAQ (reference sequence). CDR3 size: 18 residues. Unmatched junction bases numbered 17, after V lost 1 base and J lost 8 bases.

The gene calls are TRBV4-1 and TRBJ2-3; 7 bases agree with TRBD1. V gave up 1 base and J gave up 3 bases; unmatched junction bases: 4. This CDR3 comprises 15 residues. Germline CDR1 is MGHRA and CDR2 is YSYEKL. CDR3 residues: CASSQVGGGTDTQYF. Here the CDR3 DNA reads TGCGCCAGCAGCCAAGTAGGGGGCGGAACAGATACGCAGTATTTT.

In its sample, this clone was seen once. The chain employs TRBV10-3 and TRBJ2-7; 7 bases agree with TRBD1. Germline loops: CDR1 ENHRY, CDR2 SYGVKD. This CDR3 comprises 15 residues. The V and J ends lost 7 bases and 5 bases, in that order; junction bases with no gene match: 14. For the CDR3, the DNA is TGTGCCATCACCCAAGCAGGGGGTGGATTGAACGAGCAGTACTTC. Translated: CAITQAGGGLNEQYF.

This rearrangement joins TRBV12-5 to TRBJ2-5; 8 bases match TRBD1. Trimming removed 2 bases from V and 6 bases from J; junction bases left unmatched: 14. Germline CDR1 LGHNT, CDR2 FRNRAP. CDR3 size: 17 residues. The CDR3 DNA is TGTGCTAGTGGTTTGACCTCAGGACAGGGAGGTGTGCAGACCCAGTACTTC. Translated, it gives CASGLTSGQGGVQTQYF.

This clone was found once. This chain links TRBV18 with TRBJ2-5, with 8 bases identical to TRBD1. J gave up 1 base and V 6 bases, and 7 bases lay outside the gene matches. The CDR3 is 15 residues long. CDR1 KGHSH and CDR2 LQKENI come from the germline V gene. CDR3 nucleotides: TGTGCCAGCTCCCCTCCGGGACAGGCCCAAGAGACCCAGTACTTC. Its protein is CASSPPGQAQETQYF.

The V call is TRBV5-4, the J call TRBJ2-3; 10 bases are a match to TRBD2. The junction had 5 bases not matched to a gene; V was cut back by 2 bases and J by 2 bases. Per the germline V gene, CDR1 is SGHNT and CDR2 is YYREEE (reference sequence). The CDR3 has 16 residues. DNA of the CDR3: TGTGCCAGCAGCTTCTGGACTAGCGGCTACACAGATACGCAGTATTTT. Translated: CASSFWTSGYTDTQYF.

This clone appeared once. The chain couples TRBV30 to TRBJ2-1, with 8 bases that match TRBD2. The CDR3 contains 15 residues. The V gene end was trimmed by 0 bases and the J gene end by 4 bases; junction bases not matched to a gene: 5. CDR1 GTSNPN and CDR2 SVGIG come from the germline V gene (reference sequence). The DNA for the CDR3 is TGTGCCTGGAGTGTACTCAGCGGGGGTTACAATGAGCAGTTCTTC. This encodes CAWSVLSGGYNEQFF.

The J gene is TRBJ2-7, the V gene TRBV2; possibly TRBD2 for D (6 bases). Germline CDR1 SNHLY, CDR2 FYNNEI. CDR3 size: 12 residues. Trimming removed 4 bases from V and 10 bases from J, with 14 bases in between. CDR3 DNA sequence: TGTGCCAGCAGTGGCGGAGGGCAGTCCCAGTACTTC. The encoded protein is CASSGGGQSQYF.

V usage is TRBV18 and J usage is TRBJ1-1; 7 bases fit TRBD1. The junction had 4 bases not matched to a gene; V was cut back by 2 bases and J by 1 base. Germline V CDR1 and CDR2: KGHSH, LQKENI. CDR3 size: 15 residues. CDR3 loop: CASSPSWDRNTEAFF. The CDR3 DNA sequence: TGTGCCAGCTCACCATCCTGGGACAGGAACACTGAAGCTTTCTTT.

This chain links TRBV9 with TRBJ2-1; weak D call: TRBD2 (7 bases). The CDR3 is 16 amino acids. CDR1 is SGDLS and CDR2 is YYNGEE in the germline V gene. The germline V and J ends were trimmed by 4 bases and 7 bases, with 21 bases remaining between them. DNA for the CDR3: TGTGCCAGCAGCTTCCCAAAGGAGGGGGGGAGGAATGAGCAGTTCTTC. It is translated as CASSFPKEGGRNEQFF.

The CDR3 DNA is TGTGCCAGCAGCTTAGGCAGGATAGAGTACACCTTC. It specifies CASSLGRIEYTF. The chain combines TRBV13 with TRBJ1-2; D gene ambiguous. Trimming stripped 0 bases from V and 11 bases from J, with 10 bases between. Germline V CDR1 and CDR2: PRHDT, FYEKMQ (reference sequence). CDR3 size: 12 residues.

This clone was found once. The CDR3 region is CASGRGWLSGANVLTF. The CDR3 DNA reads as TGTGCCAGCGGTAGGGGTTGGCTCTCTGGGGCCAACGTCCTGACTTTC. The chain carries TRBV14 and TRBJ2-6, with D possibly being TRBD1 (5 bases). The CDR3 runs to 16 residues. Germline CDR1 reads SGHDN; CDR2 reads FVKESK. Trimming stripped 8 bases from V and 0 bases from J, with 14 bases between. Full variable domain (outside the CDR3, taken from reference TRBV14 and TRBJ2-6): EAGVTQFPSHSVIEKGQTVTLRCDPISGHDNLYWYRRVMGKEIKFLLHFVKESKQDESGMPNNRFLAERTGGTYSTLKVQPAELEDSGVYFCASGRGWLSGANVLTFGAGSRLTVL.

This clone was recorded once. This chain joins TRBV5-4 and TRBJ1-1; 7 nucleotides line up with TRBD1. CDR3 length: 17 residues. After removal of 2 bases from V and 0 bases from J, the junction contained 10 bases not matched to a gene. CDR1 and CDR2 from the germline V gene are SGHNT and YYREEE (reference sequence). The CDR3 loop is CASSFGDRWAMNTEAFF. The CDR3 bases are TGTGCCAGCAGCTTTGGGGACAGATGGGCTATGAACACTGAAGCTTTCTTT.

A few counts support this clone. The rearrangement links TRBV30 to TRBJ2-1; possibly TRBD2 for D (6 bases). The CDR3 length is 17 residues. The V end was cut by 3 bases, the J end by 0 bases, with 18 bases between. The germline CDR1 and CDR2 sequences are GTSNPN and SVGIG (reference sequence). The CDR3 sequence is CAWRVVLASSSYNEQFF. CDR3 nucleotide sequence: TGTGCCTGGAGAGTCGTTCTAGCGTCGAGCTCCTACAATGAGCAGTTCTTC.

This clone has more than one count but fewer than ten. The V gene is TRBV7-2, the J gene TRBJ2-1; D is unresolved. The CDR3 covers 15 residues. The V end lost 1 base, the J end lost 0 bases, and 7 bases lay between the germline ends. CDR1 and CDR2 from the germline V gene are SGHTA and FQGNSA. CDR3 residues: CASSLGQVSYNEQFF. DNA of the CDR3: TGTGCCAGCAGCTTAGGTCAGGTCTCCTACAATGAGCAGTTCTTC. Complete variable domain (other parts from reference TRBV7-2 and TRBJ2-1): GAGVSQSPSNKVTEKGKDVELRCDPISGHTALYWYRQSLGQGLEFLIYFQGNSAPDKSGLPSDRFSAERTGGSVSTLTIQRTQQEDSAVYLCASSLGQVSYNEQFFGPGTRLTVL.

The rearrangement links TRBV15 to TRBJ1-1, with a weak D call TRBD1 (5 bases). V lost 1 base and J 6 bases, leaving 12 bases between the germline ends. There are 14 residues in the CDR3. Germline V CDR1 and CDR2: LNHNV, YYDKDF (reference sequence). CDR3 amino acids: CATSRGPARAEAFF. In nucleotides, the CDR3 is TGTGCCACCAGCAGAGGTCCGGCCAGGGCTGAAGCTTTCTTT.